Following are 31 T cell receptor beta chains from one sample sequenced in a study of blood T cell repertoires in COVID-19. Data came from immunoSEQ multiplex PCR; TCRdb stores just in-frame clones and leaves some out. The sample has some 270,000 clones, about 91% seen once; the top ten hold less than 3.5%. The material sequenced was PBMCs or T cells enriched from blood (not recorded which). The source of these receptors is a man between 35 and 55 years old who had been exposed to COVID-19.

This sequence joins TRBV19 and TRBJ1-1, with D maybe TRBD1 (6 bases). The germline gives CDR1 LNHDA, CDR2 SQIVND (reference sequence). This CDR3 comprises 16 residues. V lost 4 bases and J lost 3, with 18 bases in between. CDR3 sequence (DNA): TGTGCCAGTAGTAGCTACAAAGGACAGTTATACACTGAAGCTTTCTTT. Encoded protein: CASSSYKGQLYTEAFF.

This sequence joins TRBV5-1 and TRBJ1-1, with D perhaps matching TRBD1 (6 bases). Trimming stripped 0 bases from V and 3 bases from J, with 15 bases between. The CDR3 is 16 amino acids. CDR1 is SGHRS and CDR2 is YFSETQ in the germline V gene. The CDR3 sequence: CASSLANGGADTEAFF. The CDR3 DNA sequence: TGCGCCAGCAGCTTGGCGAATGGGGGGGCCGACACTGAAGCTTTCTTT.

In this sample, this clone turned up once. This chain connects TRBV10-3 to TRBJ2-1, with TRBD1 identical over 7 bases. The germline V gene encodes CDR1 ENHRY and CDR2 SYGVKD. With V trimmed by 5 bases and J by 0 bases, 7 bases remained unmatched. The CDR3 contains 16 residues. CDR3 in DNA: TGTGCCATCAGTCGGACAGGTCCTAGCTCCTACAATGAGCAGTTCTTC. Amino acids: CAISRTGPSSYNEQFF.

The V gene is TRBV28, the J gene TRBJ2-7; 8 nucleotides align to TRBD1. CDR1 is MDHEN and CDR2 is SYDVKM in the germline V gene. V lost 1 base to trimming and J lost 3 bases; unmatched junction nucleotides: 2. The CDR3 spans 14 residues. The CDR3 nucleotides are TGTGCCAGCAGTTTATTGACAGGGGACTACGAGCAGTACTTC. The encoded protein is CASSLLTGDYEQYF.

This chain joins TRBV10-2 and TRBJ1-1; 8 positions match TRBD1. CDR3 length: 15 residues. Trimming cost V 6 bases and J 0 bases; bases outside gene matches: 6. Germline V gives CDR1 WSHSY, CDR2 SAAADI. Written as DNA, the CDR3 is TGCGCCAGCAGGGAACAGGGACAGGTGAACACTGAAGCTTTCTTT. Its translation: CASREQGQVNTEAFF.

This clone appeared a single time. This chain links TRBV7-9 with TRBJ1-1, with unresolved D. CDR1 is SEHNR, CDR2 FQNEAQ, per germline (reference sequence). The CDR3 is made up of 11 amino acids. V was cut by 6 bases and J by 7 bases, with 9 bases left in between. CDR3 region: CASRSEIEAFF. The CDR3 coding sequence is TGTGCCAGCAGATCGGAGATTGAAGCTTTCTTT.

The gene calls are TRBV5-5 and TRBJ2-7; 7 positions agree with TRBD1. The germline V gene encodes CDR1 SGHKS and CDR2 YYEKEE (reference sequence). V shed 2 bases, J shed 4 bases, and the junction held 6 bases outside the gene matches. This CDR3 has 14 residues. The CDR3 DNA reads as TGTGCCAGCAGCTTATCCGGGACAGAGTACGAGCAGTACTTC. Translation gives CASSLSGTEYEQYF. The whole variable domain, filled in from reference TRBV5-5 and TRBJ2-7, reads DAGVTQSPTHLIKTRGQQVTLRCSPISGHKSVSWYQQVLGQGPQFIFQYYEKEERGRGNFPDRFSARQFPNYSSELNVNALLLGDSALYLCASSLSGTEYEQYFGPGTRLTVT.

This clone appeared a single time. The chain combines TRBV6-5 with TRBJ1-1; D gene uncertain. This CDR3 region has 15 residues. Between the trimmed V and J ends, which lost 1 base and 5 bases, there was a span of 14 bases. CDR1 is MNHEY, CDR2 SVGAGI, per germline. The CDR3 loop reads CASSYLDEGGTEAFF. CDR3 DNA sequence: TGTGCCAGCAGTTACTTGGACGAGGGAGGGACTGAAGCTTTCTTT.

V usage is TRBV10-3 and J usage is TRBJ2-1; weak D call: TRBD2 (6 bases). Trimming cost V 0 bases and J 7 bases, with 10 bases left between them. This CDR3 region has 14 residues. Germline V gene sequence: CDR1 ENHRY, CDR2 SYGVKD. The CDR3 bases are TGTGCCATCAGTGAGTCAACTAGCATTAATGAGCAGTTCTTC. It yields the protein CAISESTSINEQFF.

V gene TRBV2 combines with J gene TRBJ1-5; 12 bases are a match to TRBD1. This CDR3 region has 15 residues. Trimming at V came to 8 bases and at J to 6 bases, leaving 8 bases not matched to a gene. CDR1 SNHLY and CDR2 FYNNEI come from the germline V gene. The CDR3 nucleotides read TGTGCCAGCGGAACCGGGACAGGGGGCGGTCAGCCCCAGCATTTT. As protein: CASGTGTGGGQPQHF.

The chain links TRBV27 to TRBJ1-1; TRBD1 aligns across 8 bases. The CDR3 runs 18 residues. Germline V lookup: CDR1 MNHEY, CDR2 SMNVEV (reference sequence). Trimming took 2 bases from V and 5 from J; bases not matched to a gene: 16. CDR3 region: CASSLGPGQGASSTEAFF. The CDR3 bases are TGTGCCAGCAGTTTAGGGCCTGGTCAGGGGGCGAGTTCGACTGAAGCTTTCTTT.

This chain connects TRBV27 to TRBJ2-3; D unclear. V shed 3 bases and J shed 5 bases, with 3 bases lying between them. CDR3 size: 11 residues. Germline CDR1 is MNHEY and CDR2 is SMNVEV (reference sequence). The CDR3 coding sequence is TGTGCCAGCAGTTTCGGAGATACGCAGTATTTT. The encoded protein is CASSFGDTQYF.

The V call is TRBV30, the J call TRBJ1-1; 11 bases match TRBD1. The CDR3 spans 17 residues. With 3 bases clipped from V and 10 bases from J, the junction kept 19 bases outside the gene matches. CDR1 is GTSNPN and CDR2 is SVGIG in the germline V gene (reference sequence). This CDR3 reads CAWRDFVLPGQGDVAFF. CDR3 DNA sequence: TGTGCCTGGAGGGACTTCGTACTCCCGGGACAGGGGGATGTAGCTTTCTTT.

The V call is TRBV7-2, the J call TRBJ2-3, with D possibly TRBD2 on 5 matching bases. This CDR3 region has 14 residues. The germline V and J ends were trimmed by 6 bases and 2 bases, with 12 bases remaining between them. CDR1 is SGHTA and CDR2 is FQGNSA in the germline V gene. CDR3 coding DNA: TGTGCCAGCAGTAGAGGGCCCAACACAGATACGCAGTATTTT. It translates to CASSRGPNTDTQYF. Combining the CDR3 with reference TRBV7-2 and TRBJ2-3 gives the whole variable domain GAGVSQSPSNKVTEKGKDVELRCDPISGHTALYWYRQSLGQGLEFLIYFQGNSAPDKSGLPSDRFSAERTGGSVSTLTIQRTQQEDSAVYLCASSRGPNTDTQYFGPGTRLTVL.

This rearrangement joins TRBV3-1 (or the pseudogene TRBV3-2) to TRBJ1-1, with a possible D match to TRBD1 (5 bases). Germline-derived CDR1 and CDR2 are LGHDT and YNNKEL (reference sequence). V lost 3 bases and J lost 8, with 7 bases in between. The CDR3 spans 11 residues. The CDR3 here is CASSHRTEAFF. CDR3 bases: TGTGCCAGCAGCCACAGGACAGAAGCTTTCTTT.

The chain links TRBV3-1 (or the pseudogene TRBV3-2) to TRBJ2-1; the D is unclear. This CDR3 spans 14 amino acids. Per germline, CDR1 LGHDT and CDR2 YNNKEL (reference sequence). Trimming pared 2 bases from V and 9 bases from J, leaving 14 bases between. CDR3 region: CASSQLAEVGEQFF. As DNA, the CDR3 is TGTGCCAGCAGCCAACTCGCCGAAGTCGGTGAGCAGTTCTTC.

The chain is built from TRBV9 and TRBJ2-2; unclear D gene. This CDR3 contains 15 residues. With 0 bases removed from V and 3 bases from J, the gap between germline ends came to 9 bases. Germline CDR1 reads SGDLS; CDR2 reads YYNGEE. This chain's CDR3 is CASSVGLGDTGELFF. For the CDR3, the DNA is TGTGCCAGCAGCGTAGGCCTAGGAGACACCGGGGAGCTGTTTTTT.

The chain carries TRBV18 and TRBJ1-2, with 9 bases matching TRBD1. This CDR3 region has 13 residues. Looked up from germline, CDR1 is KGHSH and CDR2 is LQKENI. Trimming took 5 bases from V and 8 from J; bases not matched to a gene: 6. This CDR3 reads CASSRDRAEGYTF. The CDR3 DNA follows: TGTGCCAGCTCAAGGGACAGGGCGGAAGGCTACACCTTC.

This clone has a single count. The V call is TRBV2, the J call TRBJ1-5; no firm D call. The V end was cut by 2 bases, the J end by 9 bases, with 5 bases between. Germline lookup yields CDR1 SNHLY and CDR2 FYNNEI. The CDR3 spans 11 residues. In DNA, the CDR3 is TGTGCCAGCAGTGAAAGCGGGCCCCAGCATTTT. It translates to CASSESGPQHF.

This rearrangement joins TRBV23-1 to TRBJ2-6, with D possibly matching TRBD2 (6 bases). TRBV23-1 is flagged as an ORF with uncertain function. This CDR3 has 18 residues. Trimming pared 4 bases from V and 0 bases from J, leaving 16 bases between. The CDR3 protein is CASSRTAGEYSGANVLTF. The CDR3, as DNA: TGCGCCAGCAGTCGTACAGCGGGTGAATACTCTGGGGCCAACGTCCTGACTTTC.

This chain joins TRBV2 and TRBJ1-4; D not certain. CDR3 size: 14 residues. V gave up 4 bases and J gave up 8 bases, with 14 bases separating them. In germline, CDR1 is SNHLY, CDR2 FYNNEI. The CDR3 DNA reads as TGTGCCAGCAGTGTCGGCTCGAGGGAAGAAAAACTGTTTTTT. It translates to CASSVGSREEKLFF. Full variable domain (missing parts from reference TRBV2 and TRBJ1-4): EPEVTQTPSHQVTQMGQEVILRCVPISNHLYFYWYRQILGQKVEFLVSFYNNEISEKSEIFDDQFSVERPDGSNFTLKIRSTKLEDSAMYFCASSVGSREEKLFFGSGTQLSVL.

J is TRBJ2-7 and V is TRBV19, with D uncertain. Trimming pared 4 bases from V and 2 bases from J, leaving 12 bases between. Germline V lookup: CDR1 LNHDA, CDR2 SQIVND (reference sequence). The CDR3 contains 14 residues. As DNA, the CDR3 is TGTGCCAGTAGTACCTCCCATAGCACCTACGAGCAGTACTTC. This encodes CASSTSHSTYEQYF.

The rearrangement links TRBV19 to TRBJ1-1; possible D gene TRBD1, 5 bases. The V gene's germline CDR1 is LNHDA and CDR2 SQIVND (reference sequence). This CDR3 is built from 15 residues. V shed 0 bases and J shed 10 bases, with 18 bases lying between them. CDR3 in DNA: TGTGCCAGTAGTATAGATCGACAGTACGGATTTGGAGCTTTCTTT. Residues: CASSIDRQYGFGAFF.

This chain connects TRBV28 to TRBJ2-3; weak D call: TRBD2 (5 bases). The length of the CDR3 is 14 residues. The germline V and J ends were trimmed by 6 bases and 0 bases, with 10 bases remaining between them. Germline CDR1 is MDHEN and CDR2 is SYDVKM. CDR3 nucleotides: TGTGCCAGCAGCAGGAGCGGAAGCACAGATACGCAGTATTTT. It translates to CASSRSGSTDTQYF.

The chain uses TRBV6-5 and TRBJ1-2; D might be TRBD1 (5 bases). Germline CDR1 and CDR2: MNHEY and SVGAGI. Between the trimmed V and J ends, which lost 1 base and 2 bases, there was a span of 8 bases. The CDR3 consists of 14 residues. DNA of the CDR3: TGTGCCAGCAGTTACTTTGGACAAAACTATGGCTACACCTTC. Residues: CASSYFGQNYGYTF.

This clone was found once. Other nucleotide sequences in the sample specify the same CDR3. The CDR3 here is CASSQSANYGYTF. DNA for the CDR3: TGTGCCAGCAGCCAATCAGCTAACTATGGCTACACCTTC. The rearrangement links TRBV3-1 (or the pseudogene TRBV3-2) to TRBJ1-2, with D unclear. Germline assignment: CDR1 LGHDT and CDR2 YNNKEL (reference sequence). The germline V and J ends were trimmed by 2 bases and 0 bases, with 4 bases remaining between them. The length of the CDR3 is 13 residues.

This clone appeared a single time. The rearrangement links TRBV18 to TRBJ1-6, with 9 positions matching TRBD1. Germline V gives CDR1 KGHSH, CDR2 LQKENI. Trimming took 3 bases from V and 6 from J; bases not matched to a gene: 6. The CDR3 covers 16 residues. The CDR3 reads CASSPGQGAANSPLHF. CDR3 in DNA: TGTGCCAGCTCACCGGGACAGGGAGCGGCTAATTCACCCCTCCACTTT.

The genes are TRBV7-3 and TRBJ2-7; 9 nucleotides agree with TRBD1. Germline values: CDR1 SGHTA, CDR2 FQGTGA. V was clipped by 4 bases and J by 6 bases; unmatched bases: 7. The CDR3 runs to 14 residues. The CDR3 spells CASSSTGGASEQYF. The CDR3 region has the DNA TGTGCCAGCAGCTCCACAGGGGGCGCGTCCGAGCAGTACTTC.

This chain uses TRBV6-6 with TRBJ1-5; D is ambiguous. The ends were cut back, 6 bases at V and 3 bases at J, with 9 bases in the middle. The CDR3 consists of 13 residues. The germline V gene has CDR1 MNHNY and CDR2 SVGAGI (reference sequence). The CDR3 protein is CASRDTDNQPQHF. CDR3 in DNA: TGTGCCAGCAGAGATACAGACAATCAGCCCCAGCATTTT.

This clone appeared once. V gene TRBV6-6 combines with J gene TRBJ1-1, with TRBD1 matching 9 bases. The V segment lost 6 bases and the J segment 5 bases; nucleotides outside the gene matches: 7. Germline lookup yields CDR1 MNHNY and CDR2 SVGAGI (reference sequence). The length of the CDR3 is 14 residues. DNA of the CDR3: TGTGCCAGCAGAACAACAGGGGGCCGGACTGAAGCTTTCTTT. As protein: CASRTTGGRTEAFF.

On this clone itself: The same CDR3 can be traced to other DNA sequences in this sample. V usage is TRBV18 and J usage is TRBJ2-1; perhaps TRBD1 as D (5 bases). V dropped 0 bases and J dropped 4 bases, with 7 bases sitting between them. Germline V CDR1 and CDR2: KGHSH, LQKENI. This CDR3 region has 14 residues. CDR3 coding DNA: TGTGCCAGCTCACCACCTACAGGATACAATGAGCAGTTCTTC. Protein sequence: CASSPPTGYNEQFF. Combining the CDR3 with reference TRBV18 and TRBJ2-1 gives the whole variable domain NAGVMQNPRHLVRRRGQEARLRCSPMKGHSHVYWYRQLPEEGLKFMVYLQKENIIDESGMPKERFSAEFPKEGPSILRIQQVVRGDSAAYFCASSPPTGYNEQFFGPGTRLTVL.